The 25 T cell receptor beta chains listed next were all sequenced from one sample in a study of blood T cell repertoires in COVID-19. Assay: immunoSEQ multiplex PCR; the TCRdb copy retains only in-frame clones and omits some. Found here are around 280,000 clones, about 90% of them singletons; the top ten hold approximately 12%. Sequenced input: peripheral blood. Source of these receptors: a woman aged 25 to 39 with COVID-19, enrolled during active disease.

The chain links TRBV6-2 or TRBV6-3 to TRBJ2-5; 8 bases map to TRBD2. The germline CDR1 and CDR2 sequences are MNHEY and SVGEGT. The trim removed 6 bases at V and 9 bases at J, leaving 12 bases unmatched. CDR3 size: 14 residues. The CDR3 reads CASSKGLLGGAQYF. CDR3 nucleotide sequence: TGTGCCAGCAGCAAGGGACTACTCGGGGGGGCCCAGTACTTC.

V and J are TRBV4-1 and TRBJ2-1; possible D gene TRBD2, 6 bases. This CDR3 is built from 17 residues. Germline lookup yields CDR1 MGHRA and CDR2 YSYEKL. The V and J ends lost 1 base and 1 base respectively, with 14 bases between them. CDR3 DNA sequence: TGCGCCAGCAGCCAAGCGTTGCGGGGTTTTTCCTACAATGAGCAGTTCTTC. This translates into CASSQALRGFSYNEQFF.

CDR3 coding DNA: TGTGCCATCAGTGAAGGGGGCGAAGGTCAGCCCCAGCATTTT. Its translation: CAISEGGEGQPQHF. V gene TRBV10-3 combines with J gene TRBJ1-5; 7 nucleotides align to TRBD1. The CDR3 spans 14 residues. The J segment lost 6 bases and the V segment lost 3 bases, leaving 5 bases of the junction unmatched. The germline V gene encodes CDR1 ENHRY and CDR2 SYGVKD.

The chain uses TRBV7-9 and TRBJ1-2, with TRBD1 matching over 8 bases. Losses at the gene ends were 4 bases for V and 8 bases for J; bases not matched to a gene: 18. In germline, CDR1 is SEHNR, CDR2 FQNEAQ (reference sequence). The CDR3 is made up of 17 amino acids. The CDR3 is CASSSPDRVSQRRGYTF. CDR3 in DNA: TGTGCCAGCAGCTCCCCGGACAGGGTCAGTCAGAGGAGAGGCTACACCTTC.

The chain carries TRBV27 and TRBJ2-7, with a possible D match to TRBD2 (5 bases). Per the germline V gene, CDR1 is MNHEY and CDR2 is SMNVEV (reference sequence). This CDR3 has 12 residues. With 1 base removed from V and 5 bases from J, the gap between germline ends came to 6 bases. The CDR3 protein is CASSLFGDEQYF. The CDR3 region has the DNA TGTGCCAGCAGTTTATTCGGGGACGAGCAGTACTTC.

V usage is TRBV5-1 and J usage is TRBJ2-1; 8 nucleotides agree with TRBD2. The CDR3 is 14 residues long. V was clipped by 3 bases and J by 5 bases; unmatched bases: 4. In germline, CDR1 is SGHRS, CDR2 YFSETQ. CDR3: CASSSLAGDNEQFF. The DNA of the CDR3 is TGCGCCAGCAGCTCCCTAGCGGGTGACAATGAGCAGTTCTTC.

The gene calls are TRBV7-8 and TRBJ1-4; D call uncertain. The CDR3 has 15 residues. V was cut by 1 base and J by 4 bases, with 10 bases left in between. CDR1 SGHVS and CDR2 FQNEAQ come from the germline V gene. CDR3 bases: TGTGCCAGCAGCTTAGGCAGGTCCATTAATGAAAAACTGTTTTTT. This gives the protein CASSLGRSINEKLFF.

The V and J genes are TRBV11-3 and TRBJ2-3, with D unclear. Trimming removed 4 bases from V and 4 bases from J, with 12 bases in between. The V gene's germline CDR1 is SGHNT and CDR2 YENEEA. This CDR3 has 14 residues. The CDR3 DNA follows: TGTGCCAGCAGCTCAGGAAGAAACCCAGATACGCAGTATTTT. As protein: CASSSGRNPDTQYF.

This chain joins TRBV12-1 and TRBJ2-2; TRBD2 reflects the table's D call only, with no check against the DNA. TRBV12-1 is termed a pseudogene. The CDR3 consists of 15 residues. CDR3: CASIREGGPTGELFF. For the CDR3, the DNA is TGTGCCAGCATCCGGGAGGGGGGGCCCACCGGGGAGCTGTTTTTT.

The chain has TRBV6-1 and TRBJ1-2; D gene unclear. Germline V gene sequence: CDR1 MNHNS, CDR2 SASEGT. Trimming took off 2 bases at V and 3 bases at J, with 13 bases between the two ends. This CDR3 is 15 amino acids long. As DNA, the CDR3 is TGTGCCAGCAGTGAATTACCGGTCTATCACTATGGCTACACCTTC. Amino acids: CASSELPVYHYGYTF.

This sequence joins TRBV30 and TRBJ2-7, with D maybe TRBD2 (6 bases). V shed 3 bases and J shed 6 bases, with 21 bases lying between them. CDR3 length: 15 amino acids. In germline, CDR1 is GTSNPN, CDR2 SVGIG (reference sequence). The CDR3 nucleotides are TGTGCCTGGAGATCCACTCCCGGGAGCGGAAGCGAGCAGTACTTC. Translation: CAWRSTPGSGSEQYF.

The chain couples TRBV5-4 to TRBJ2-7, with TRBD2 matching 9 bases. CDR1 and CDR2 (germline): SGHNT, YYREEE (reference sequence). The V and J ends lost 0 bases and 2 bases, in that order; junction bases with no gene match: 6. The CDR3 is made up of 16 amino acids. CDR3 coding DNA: TGTGCCAGCAGCTTGGAACTAGCGGGTCTTACCTACGAGCAGTACTTC. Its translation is CASSLELAGLTYEQYF. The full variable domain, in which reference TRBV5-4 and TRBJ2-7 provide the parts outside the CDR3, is ETGVTQSPTHLIKTRGQQVTLRCSSQSGHNTVSWYQQALGQGPQFIFQYYREEENGRGNFPPRFSGLQFPNYSSELNVNALELDDSALYLCASSLELAGLTYEQYFGPGTRLTVT.

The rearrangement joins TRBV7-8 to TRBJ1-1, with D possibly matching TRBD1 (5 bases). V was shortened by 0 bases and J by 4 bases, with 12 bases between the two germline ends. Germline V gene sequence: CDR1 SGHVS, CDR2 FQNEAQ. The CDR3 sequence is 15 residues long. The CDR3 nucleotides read TGTGCCAGCAGCTTAGCAGCCCACGGGGGCACTGAAGCTTTCTTT. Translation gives CASSLAAHGGTEAFF.

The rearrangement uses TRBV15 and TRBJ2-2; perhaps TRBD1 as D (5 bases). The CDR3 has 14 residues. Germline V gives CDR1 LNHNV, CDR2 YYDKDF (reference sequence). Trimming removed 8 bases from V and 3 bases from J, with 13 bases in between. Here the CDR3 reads CATESKGYTGELFF. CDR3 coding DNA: TGTGCCACCGAAAGTAAGGGGTACACCGGGGAGCTGTTTTTT.

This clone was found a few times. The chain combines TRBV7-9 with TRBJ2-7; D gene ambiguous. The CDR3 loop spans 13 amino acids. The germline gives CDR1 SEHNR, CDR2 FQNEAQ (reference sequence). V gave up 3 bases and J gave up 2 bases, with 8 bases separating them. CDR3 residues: CASSFSQAYEQYF. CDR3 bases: TGTGCCAGCAGCTTCTCACAAGCCTACGAGCAGTACTTC.

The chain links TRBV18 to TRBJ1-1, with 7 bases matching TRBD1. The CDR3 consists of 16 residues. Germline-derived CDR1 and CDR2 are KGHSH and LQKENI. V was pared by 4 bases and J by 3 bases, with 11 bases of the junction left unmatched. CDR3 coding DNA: TGTGCCAGCTCACAAGACAGGGCTTCAACCCACACTGAAGCTTTCTTT. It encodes CASSQDRASTHTEAFF.

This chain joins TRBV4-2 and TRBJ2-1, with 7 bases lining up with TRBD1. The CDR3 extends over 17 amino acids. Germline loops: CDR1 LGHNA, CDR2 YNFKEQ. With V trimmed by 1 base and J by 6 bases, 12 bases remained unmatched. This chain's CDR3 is CASSQAGLGQVVNEQFF. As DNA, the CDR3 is TGTGCCAGCAGCCAAGCTGGTTTAGGACAGGTAGTCAATGAGCAGTTCTTC.

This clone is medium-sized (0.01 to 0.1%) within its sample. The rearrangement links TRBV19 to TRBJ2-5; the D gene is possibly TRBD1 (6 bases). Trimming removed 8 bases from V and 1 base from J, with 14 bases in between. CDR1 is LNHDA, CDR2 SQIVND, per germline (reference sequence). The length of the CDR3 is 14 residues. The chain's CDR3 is CASGGSITQETQYF. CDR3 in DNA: TGTGCCAGTGGGGGCTCAATTACCCAAGAGACCCAGTACTTC.

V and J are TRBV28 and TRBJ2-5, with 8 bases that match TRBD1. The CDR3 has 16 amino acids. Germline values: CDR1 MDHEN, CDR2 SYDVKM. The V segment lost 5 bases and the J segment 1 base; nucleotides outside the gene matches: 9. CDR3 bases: TGTGCCAGCAGTCCCCAGCCAGGGACAGGCCAAGAGACCCAGTACTTC. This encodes CASSPQPGTGQETQYF.

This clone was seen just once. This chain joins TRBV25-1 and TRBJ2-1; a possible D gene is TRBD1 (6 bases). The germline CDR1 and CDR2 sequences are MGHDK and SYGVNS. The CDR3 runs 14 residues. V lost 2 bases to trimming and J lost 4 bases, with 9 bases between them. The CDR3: CASSEGGTYNEQFF. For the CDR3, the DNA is TGTGCCAGCAGTGAAGGGGGCACTTACAATGAGCAGTTCTTC.

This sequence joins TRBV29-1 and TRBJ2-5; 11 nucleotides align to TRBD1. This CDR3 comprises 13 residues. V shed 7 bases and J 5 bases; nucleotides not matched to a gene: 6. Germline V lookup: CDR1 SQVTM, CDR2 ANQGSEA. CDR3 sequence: CSGRTGGMETQYF. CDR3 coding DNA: TGCAGCGGGCGGACAGGGGGCATGGAGACCCAGTACTTC.

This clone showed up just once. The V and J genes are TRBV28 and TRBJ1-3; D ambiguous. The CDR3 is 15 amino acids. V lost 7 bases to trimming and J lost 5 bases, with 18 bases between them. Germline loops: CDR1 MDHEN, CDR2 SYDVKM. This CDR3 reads CASTLGGGHRNTIYF. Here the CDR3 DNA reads TGTGCCAGCACTCTGGGAGGAGGGCACCGAAACACCATATATTTT.

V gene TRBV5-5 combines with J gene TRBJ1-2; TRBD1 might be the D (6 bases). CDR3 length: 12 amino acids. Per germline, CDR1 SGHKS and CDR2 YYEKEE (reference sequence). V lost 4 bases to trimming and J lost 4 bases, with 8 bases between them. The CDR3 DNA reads TGTGCCAGCAGCCGGGACACCTATGGCTACACCTTC. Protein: CASSRDTYGYTF.

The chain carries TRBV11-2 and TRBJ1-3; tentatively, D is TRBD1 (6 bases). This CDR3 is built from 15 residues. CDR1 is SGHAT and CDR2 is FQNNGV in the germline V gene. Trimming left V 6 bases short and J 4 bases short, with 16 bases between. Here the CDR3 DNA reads TGTGCCAGCAGGGGGAGAGGGGGTCCCGGAAACACCATATATTTT. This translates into CASRGRGGPGNTIYF.

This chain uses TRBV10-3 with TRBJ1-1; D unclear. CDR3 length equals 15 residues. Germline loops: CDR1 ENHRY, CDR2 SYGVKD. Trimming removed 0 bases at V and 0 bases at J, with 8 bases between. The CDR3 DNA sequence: TGTGCCATCAGTGAGTCGAGGGTCCTGAACACTGAAGCTTTCTTT. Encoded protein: CAISESRVLNTEAFF.